The 25 T cell receptor beta chains reported below all come from one sample, sequenced in a study of patients and donors after allogeneic stem cell transplantation. TCRdb re-called the RT-PCR reads through MiXCR, storing one row per CDR3 protein. The sample comprises 160,000 or so distinct CDR3 sequences, about 24% of which are singletons, and around 26% rests with the top ten. The sample comprised blood, either unsorted or a sorted T cell fraction (not recorded which). The receptors were sampled from a human donor who was either an allogeneic HSCT recipient or a stem cell or donor lymphocyte infusion donor (not recorded which). It is not recorded whose cells these are; they may come from a transplant donor.

J is TRBJ2-5 and V is TRBV15; D perhaps matches TRBD2 (6 bases). Trimming took off 9 bases at V and 5 bases at J, with 19 bases between the two ends. From germline, CDR1 is LNHNV and CDR2 YYDKDF (reference sequence). The CDR3 has 14 amino acids. In nucleotides, the CDR3 is TGTGCCACAAAGCGCGGGGCTGATATTGAGACCCAGTACTTC. This translates into CATKRGADIETQYF.

This clonotype came up many times. The rearrangement links TRBV29-1 to TRBJ1-1; D unresolved. The length of the CDR3 is 13 residues. Per germline, CDR1 SQVTM and CDR2 ANQGSEA. The germline V and J ends were trimmed by 7 bases and 0 bases, with 12 bases remaining between them. CDR3 DNA: TGCAGCGGATCCGGTCGCATGAACACTGAAGCTTTCTTT. It is translated as CSGSGRMNTEAFF.

This clonotype appeared a few times. The V gene is TRBV5-6, the J gene TRBJ1-2; D gene unclear. The CDR3 spans 14 residues. The V gene's germline CDR1 is SGHDT and CDR2 YYEEEE. V was cut by 0 bases and J by 5 bases, with 11 bases left in between. CDR3 sequence reads: CASSLVRAAYGYTF. The DNA for the CDR3 is TGTGCCAGCAGCTTGGTACGGGCCGCTTATGGCTACACCTTC. Together with reference TRBV5-6 and TRBJ1-2, the CDR3 gives the full variable domain: DAGVTQSPTHLIKTRGQQVTLRCSPKSGHDTVSWYQQALGQGPQFIFQYYEEEERQRGNFPDRFSGHQFPNYSSELNVNALLLGDSALYLCASSLVRAAYGYTFGSGTRLTVV.

Only a few counts were recorded for this clonotype. The CDR3 nucleotides read TGTGCCAGCAGTCCTGGGCCCACCGGGGAGCTGTTTTTT. Its translation is CASSPGPTGELFF. This rearrangement joins TRBV12-3 or TRBV12-4 to TRBJ2-2; D ambiguous. The V end lost 5 bases, the J end lost 4 bases, and 8 bases lay between the germline ends. There are 13 residues in the CDR3.

The CDR3 loop reads CASSLRRGQSYEQYF. The CDR3 DNA reads as TGTGCCAGCAGTCTACGACGGGGGCAGAGCTACGAGCAGTACTTC. The chain combines TRBV6-5 with TRBJ2-7; D may be TRBD1 or TRBD2 (6 bases each). The CDR3 is made up of 15 amino acids. Germline CDR1 and CDR2: MNHEY and SVGAGI. Trimming removed 5 bases at V and 3 bases at J, with 17 bases between.

The table lists this clonotype with a few counts. The chain's CDR3 is CASGRDSISYNEQFF. The CDR3 region has the DNA TGTGCTAGTGGACGGGACAGTATCTCCTACAATGAGCAGTTCTTC. The rearrangement joins TRBV12-5 to TRBJ2-1, with TRBD1 identical over 7 bases. Trimming at V came to 6 bases and at J to 0 bases, leaving 5 bases not matched to a gene. The CDR3 sequence is 15 residues long. The germline CDR1 and CDR2 sequences are LGHNT and FRNRAP.

This clonotype was picked up a small number of times. This chain uses TRBV30 with TRBJ1-5, with no clear D. V lost 0 bases, J lost 8 bases, and 8 bases lay in between. Looked up from germline, CDR1 is GTSNPN and CDR2 is SVGIG (reference sequence). This CDR3 is built from 12 residues. The CDR3 here is CAWSVSGKPQHF. CDR3 DNA sequence: TGTGCCTGGAGTGTCTCGGGGAAGCCCCAGCATTTT. The full variable domain, rest sourced from reference TRBV30 and TRBJ1-5, is SQTIHQWPATLVQPVGSPLSLECTVEGTSNPNLYWYRQAAGRGLQLLFYSVGIGQISSEVPQNLSASRPQDRQFILSSKKLLLSDSGFYLCAWSVSGKPQHFGDGTRLSIL.

The table lists this clonotype with a few counts. J is TRBJ2-7 and V is TRBV5-5; D gene ambiguous. V was clipped by 2 bases and J by 5 bases, with 20 bases between them. Germline V CDR1 and CDR2: SGHKS, YYEKEE (reference sequence). The CDR3 is 16 residues long. CDR3 coding DNA: TGTGCCAGCAGCTTTGGAGAGTCACTGGGGATGGACGAGCAGTACTTC. This codes for CASSFGESLGMDEQYF. Using reference TRBV5-5 and TRBJ2-7 for the parts outside the CDR3, the full variable domain is DAGVTQSPTHLIKTRGQQVTLRCSPISGHKSVSWYQQVLGQGPQFIFQYYEKEERGRGNFPDRFSARQFPNYSSELNVNALLLGDSALYLCASSFGESLGMDEQYFGPGTRLTVT.

The genes are TRBV27 and TRBJ2-3; TRBD2 aligns across 10 bases. Germline lookup yields CDR1 MNHEY and CDR2 SMNVEV (reference sequence). V lost 5 bases and J lost 0; bases outside the gene matches: 8. The CDR3 extends over 17 amino acids. This CDR3 is CASSQRTSGLSTDTQYF. The CDR3 bases are TGTGCCAGCAGTCAACGGACTAGCGGACTTAGCACAGATACGCAGTATTTT.

The gene calls are TRBV5-1 and TRBJ1-1; TRBD1 is a possible D gene (5 bases). The CDR3 runs 14 residues. Looked up from germline, CDR1 is SGHRS and CDR2 is YFSETQ. Trimming stripped 6 bases from V and 1 base from J, with 13 bases between. The CDR3 nucleotides are TGCGCCAGCACTCTAGGGACGGCGAACACTGAAGCTTTCTTT. Encoded protein: CASTLGTANTEAFF.

The rearrangement joins TRBV20-1 to TRBJ2-3; D possibly matches TRBD1 or TRBD2 (6 bases each). Per germline, CDR1 DFQATT and CDR2 SNEGSKA (reference sequence). CDR3 length: 9 amino acids. In nucleotides, the CDR3 is TGCAGCGGAGGGGGTACGCAGTATTTT. Its translation is CSGGGTQYF.

This clonotype has a handful of counts. The chain uses TRBV11-3 and TRBJ2-1; tentatively, D is TRBD2 (7 bases). The CDR3 has 17 amino acids. From germline, CDR1 is SGHNT and CDR2 YENEEA. Trimming removed 0 bases from V and 4 bases from J, with 16 bases in between. CDR3 sequence (DNA): TGTGCCAGCAGCTTAGATGCGGGGGACAACCCGTACAATGAGCAGTTCTTC. Translated: CASSLDAGDNPYNEQFF.

This clonotype was seen a few times. The V gene is TRBV9, the J gene TRBJ2-3; D is ambiguous. The CDR3 is 14 amino acids. V dropped 0 bases and J dropped 1 base, with 6 bases sitting between them. Germline V gene data show CDR1 as SGDLS and CDR2 as YYNGEE. CDR3: CASSVGLGTDTQYF. The CDR3 DNA sequence: TGTGCCAGCAGCGTAGGGCTGGGCACAGATACGCAGTATTTT. The full variable domain, with the rest looked up from reference TRBV9 and TRBJ2-3, is DSGVTQTPKHLITATGQRVTLRCSPRSGDLSVYWYQQSLDQGLQFLIQYYNGEERAKGNILERFSAQQFPDLHSELNLSSLELGDSALYFCASSVGLGTDTQYFGPGTRLTVL.

The CDR3 nucleotides read TGTGCCAGCAGCCAGTCAGGGGACGAGCAGTACTTC. Translating it yields CASSQSGDEQYF. The chain carries TRBV7-9 and TRBJ2-7; possibly TRBD1 for D (6 bases). With 5 bases removed from V and 5 bases from J, the gap between germline ends came to 10 bases. Germline V gene sequence: CDR1 SEHNR, CDR2 FQNEAQ (reference sequence). The CDR3 totals 12 residues.

This sequence joins TRBV2 and TRBJ2-2; D is perhaps TRBD1 or TRBD2 (5 bases each). The CDR3 extends over 15 amino acids. The V gene's germline CDR1 is SNHLY and CDR2 FYNNEI. The V end was cut by 0 bases, the J end by 4 bases, with 9 bases between. CDR3 amino acids: CASSEAPRGTGELFF. The DNA of the CDR3 is TGTGCCAGCAGTGAAGCTCCGAGGGGCACCGGGGAGCTGTTTTTT.

This clonotype has only a few counts. V gene TRBV5-1 combines with J gene TRBJ1-2; D is unclear. Germline V CDR1 and CDR2: SGHRS, YFSETQ. With 3 bases removed from V and 4 bases from J, the gap between germline ends came to 13 bases. CDR3 length: 14 residues. This CDR3 reads CASSSLGRIYGYTF. CDR3 coding DNA: TGCGCCAGCAGCTCATTGGGTCGGATCTATGGCTACACCTTC.

The CDR3 protein is CASSIPREYSPYTGELFF. For the CDR3, the DNA is TGTGCCAGCAGCATACCACGTGAATACAGCCCCTACACCGGGGAGCTGTTTTTT. The J gene is TRBJ2-2, the V gene TRBV7-2; D is undetermined. Germline V gene sequence: CDR1 SGHTA, CDR2 FQGNSA. The CDR3 length is 18 residues. V lost 5 bases, J lost 3 bases, and 22 bases lay in between.

In this sample, this clonotype turned up a few times. The chain uses TRBV3-1 and TRBJ2-3, with D unclear. Trimming removed 0 bases at V and 6 bases at J, with 13 bases between. Germline lookup yields CDR1 LGHDT and CDR2 YNNKEL (reference sequence). The CDR3 contains 15 residues. CDR3 region: CASSQDLAPRDTQYF. The CDR3 region has the DNA TGTGCCAGCAGCCAAGATTTGGCGCCCCGCGATACGCAGTATTTT.

The chain uses TRBV12-3 or TRBV12-4 and TRBJ2-6; no clear D. This CDR3 is 17 amino acids long. Trimming cost V 2 bases and J 0 bases, with 11 bases left between them. The CDR3, as DNA: TGTGCCAGCAGTTTACCCTTAGGGATCTCTGGGGCCAACGTCCTGACTTTC. This codes for CASSLPLGISGANVLTF.

This clonotype came up a few times. The V gene is TRBV29-1, the J gene TRBJ2-7; 13 bases are a match to TRBD2. The ends lost 4 bases at V and 0 bases at J; junction bases unmatched: 3. Germline CDR1 is SQVTM and CDR2 is ANQGSEA. The CDR3 runs to 15 residues. The CDR3 DNA reads as TGCAGCGTTGGACTAGCGGGGGGCCTCTCCTACGAGCAGTACTTC. It yields the protein CSVGLAGGLSYEQYF.

In this sample, this clonotype turned up a few times. CDR3 DNA sequence: TGCGCCAGCAGCTCCTTAGCGGGGGGCTCAGATACGCAGTATTTT. Translated, it gives CASSSLAGGSDTQYF. This chain links TRBV5-1 with TRBJ2-3, with 10 bases identical to TRBD2. The CDR3 has 15 amino acids. CDR1 SGHRS and CDR2 YFSETQ come from the germline V gene. V gave up 3 bases and J gave up 4 bases; unmatched junction bases: 5. Filled out from reference TRBV5-1 and TRBJ2-3, the complete variable domain reads KAGVTQTPRYLIKTRGQQVTLSCSPISGHRSVSWYQQTPGQGLQFLFEYFSETQRNKGNFPGRFSGRQFSNSRSEMNVSTLELGDSALYLCASSSLAGGSDTQYFGPGTRLTVL.

In this sample, this clonotype turned up a few times. The DNA for the CDR3 is TGTGCCAGCAGCTTATCCCAGGGTCCCTCCTATGGCTACACCTTC. Translating gives CASSLSQGPSYGYTF. The genes are TRBV7-2 and TRBJ1-2; tentative D call: TRBD1 (5 bases). The CDR3 length is 15 residues. CDR1 and CDR2 (germline): SGHTA, FQGNSA. V gave up 2 bases and J gave up 4 bases, with 14 bases separating them. The full variable domain, in which reference TRBV7-2 and TRBJ1-2 provide the parts outside the CDR3, is GAGVSQSPSNKVTEKGKDVELRCDPISGHTALYWYRQSLGQGLEFLIYFQGNSAPDKSGLPSDRFSAERTGGSVSTLTIQRTQQEDSAVYLCASSLSQGPSYGYTFGSGTRLTVV.

This clonotype was observed a handful of times. The rearrangement joins TRBV12-3 or TRBV12-4 to TRBJ2-2; 12 bases match TRBD2. With V trimmed by 4 bases and J by 7 bases, 10 bases remained unmatched. The CDR3 extends over 17 amino acids. In DNA form, the CDR3 reads TGTGCCAGCAGTTGGGTTCTAGCGGGGGGGTTTATCGGGGAGCTGTTTTTT. Residues: CASSWVLAGGFIGELFF.

This clonotype has only a few counts. This chain connects TRBV28 to TRBJ1-5, with a possible D match to TRBD1 (6 bases). The ends were cut back, 5 bases at V and 3 bases at J, with 17 bases in the middle. Germline CDR1 and CDR2: MDHEN and SYDVKM. The CDR3 is 16 amino acids. The CDR3 loop reads CASSHVVQGHNQPQHF. The CDR3 DNA sequence: TGTGCCAGCAGTCATGTCGTACAGGGCCACAATCAGCCCCAGCATTTT.

This clonotype occurred once. The rearrangement uses TRBV29-1 and TRBJ2-1; D not certain. Trimming cost V 4 bases and J 7 bases, with 5 bases left between them. Germline V gives CDR1 SQVTM, CDR2 ANQGSEA. The CDR3 has 10 amino acids. CDR3 sequence: CSVGSNEQFF. The DNA for the CDR3 is TGCAGCGTTGGGTCTAATGAGCAGTTCTTC.